This T cell receptor beta chain was identified during a study of spatial heterogeneity in lung cancer. Study details: Patients with untreated early-stage non-small cell lung cancer, numbering roughly 69, were the donors. Sequencing consistently turned up more beta-chain sequences than alpha-chain sequences.

Comments on this clonotype: The antigen is not known.

Noted time point: blood at routine non-recurrence follow-up after resection. Unsorted whole RNA samples from tumor, nontumor lung or frozen PBMC were sequenced. TCRdb redid the calling of the 5' RACE reads with MiXCR, one entry per CDR3 protein. The sample lists roughly 18,000 distinct CDR3 sequences; 9.2% were seen once. Trimming shortened V by 4 bases and J by 1 base, and 7 bases separated the two germline ends. There are 13 residues in the CDR3. CDR1 is SGHTA and CDR2 is FQGNSA in the germline V gene. Study-wide results and limits: Follow-up blood showed ubiquitous expanded tumor TCRs less than blood at resection did.

The specimen was PBMCs, collected at follow-up. The chain links TRBV7-2 to TRBJ1-2; D is unclear. The source of this sequence is a male donor with early-stage non-small cell lung cancer. The CDR3 DNA sequence: TGTGCCAGCAGCTCCCAAATTAACTATGGCTACACCTTC. This encodes CASSSQINYGYTF.